This TCR beta chain emerged from a study of control samples from healthy donors and cancer patients. This clone was recorded a few times. Trimming pared 3 bases from V and 5 bases from J, leaving 11 bases between. The CDR3 has 14 amino acids. CDR1 and CDR2 (germline): SEHNR, FQNEAQ (reference sequence). TCRdb keeps only in-frame clones here, not all; method: immunoSEQ multiplex PCR. This table holds about 51,000 clones, about four fifths found once. The gene calls are TRBV7-9 and TRBJ2-1, with D perhaps TRBD2 (7 bases). This clonotype was sampled from a man aged 65-85 years in good health. Specimen: blood. CDR3 protein: CASSLRGPNNEQFF. The CDR3 coding sequence is TGTGCCAGCAGCTTGCGGGGGCCCAACAATGAGCAGTTCTTC.